The next 2 T cell receptor beta chains were all read from a single sample in a study of T cell responses to AZD1222 COVID-19 vaccine. The protocol was immunoSEQ multiplex PCR, while the TCRdb copy is restricted to in-frame clones and leaves out a portion. The table records 120,000 or so clones, about 89% of them present only once. The sequenced sample was peripheral blood, obtained on day 0 of AZD1222 vaccination. All receptors derive from an adult in good health.

This chain joins TRBV4-1 and TRBJ2-5; D may match TRBD1 or TRBD2 (6 bases each). Germline V lookup: CDR1 MGHRA, CDR2 YSYEKL. CDR3 length equals 14 residues. V lost 0 bases and J lost 5, with 10 bases in between. CDR3 residues: CASSQEGGRETQYF. The CDR3 bases are TGCGCCAGCAGCCAAGAGGGGGGCAGGGAGACCCAGTACTTC.

This chain's CDR3 is CASSEQGGANVLTF. The CDR3 DNA is TGTGCCAGCAGTGAACAGGGGGGGGCCAACGTCCTGACTTTC. This chain connects TRBV6-1 to TRBJ2-6; D is possibly TRBD1 (6 bases). Germline V CDR1 and CDR2: MNHNS, SASEGT. The CDR3 spans 14 residues. The V gene lost 2 bases and the J gene lost 4 bases, with 6 bases spanning the gap.